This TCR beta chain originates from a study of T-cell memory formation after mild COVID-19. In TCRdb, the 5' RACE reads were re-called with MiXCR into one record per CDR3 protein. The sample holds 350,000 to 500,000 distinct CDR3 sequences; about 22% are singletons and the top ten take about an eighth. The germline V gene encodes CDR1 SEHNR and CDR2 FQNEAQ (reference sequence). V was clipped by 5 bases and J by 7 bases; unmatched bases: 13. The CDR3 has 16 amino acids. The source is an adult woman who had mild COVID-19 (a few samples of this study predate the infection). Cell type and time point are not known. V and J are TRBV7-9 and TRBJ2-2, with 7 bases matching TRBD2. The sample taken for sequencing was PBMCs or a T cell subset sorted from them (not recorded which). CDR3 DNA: TGTGCCAGCAGCCGCCTAGCGGAGGCGAGAAACGGGGAGCTGTTTTTT. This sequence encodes CASSRLAEARNGELFF.